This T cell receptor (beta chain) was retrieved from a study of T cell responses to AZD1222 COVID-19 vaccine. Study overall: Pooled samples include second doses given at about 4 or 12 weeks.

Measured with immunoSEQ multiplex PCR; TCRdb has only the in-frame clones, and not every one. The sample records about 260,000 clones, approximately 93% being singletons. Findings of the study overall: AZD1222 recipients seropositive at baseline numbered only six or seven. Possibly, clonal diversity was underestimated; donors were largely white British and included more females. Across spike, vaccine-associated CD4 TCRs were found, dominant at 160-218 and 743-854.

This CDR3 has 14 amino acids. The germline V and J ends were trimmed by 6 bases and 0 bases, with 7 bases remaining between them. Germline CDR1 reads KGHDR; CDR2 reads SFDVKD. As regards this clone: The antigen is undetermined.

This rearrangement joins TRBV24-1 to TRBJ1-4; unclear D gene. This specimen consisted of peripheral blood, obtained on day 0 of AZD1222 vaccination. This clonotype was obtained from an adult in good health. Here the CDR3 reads CATSKFATNEKLFF. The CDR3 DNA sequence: TGTGCCACCAGTAAATTTGCAACTAATGAAAAACTGTTTTTT.